This T cell receptor (beta chain) was identified during a study of blood T cell repertoires in COVID-19 (dated by TCRdb to 2020 to 2021). As for the study more broadly: Samples covering the acute and convalescent phases of COVID-19 were provided by collaborators in the United States, Italy and Spain. Where HLA class I and class II types were available, the types were taken from metadata supplied by the sample provider, not from assay-based typing. Sample metadata almost always included a de-identified subject ID, COVID-19 status, age in years and sex. Samples came from the ongoing ImmuneRACE study (first 160 participants) plus 1,254 subjects from 6 global collaborators. The repertoires were released in a freely available public database intended as a resource for research on the immune response to SARS-CoV-2. The dataset comprised deeply sampled blood TCRbeta repertoires from subjects exposed to, actively infected with, or recovered from COVID-19. The material from the prospective study consisted of cDNA or gDNA derived from T cells, B-cell-depleted T cells, or PBMCs. General study outcomes and caveats: How much clinical and demographic metadata was included differed by source and by participant, and the metadata was provided uncurated.

The immunoSEQ Assay, a bias-controlled multiplex PCR, was used to amplify TCRbeta CDR3 regions from genomic DNA. In the paper's pipeline: The number of nucleated cells in each sample was estimated by amplification of reference gene primers within the assay. To quantify the absolute abundance of each unique TCRbeta CDR3 rearrangement, sequence reads were collapsed and filtered. For each sample, productive Simpson clonality was calculated as the square root of Simpson's diversity index over productive rearrangements. Entries here come from immuneACCESS through TCRdb and include only in-frame sequences with V and J called. Some clones fail to appear in such tables; in the studies checked, an unresolved V gene covers under half of the shortfall, and the cause of the remainder is unknown. V, J and clone size are taken as reported in that table, and D and trimming were inferred from the DNA itself. The sample profile shows about 90,000 clones; around four fifths of them were found once. In total, the top ten clones hold approximately 10% of the sample.

Collaborating institutions collected whole blood in K2EDTA tubes following their own protocols. For TCRbeta analysis, collaborators shipped samples as frozen whole blood, isolated PBMCs, or DNA extracted from either of those sample types. In the germline V gene (reference sequence), CDR1 corresponds to MNHEY and CDR2 to SMNVEV. Deletion took 6 bases off V and 0 bases off J, with a span of 10 bases between the germline ends. The CDR3 spans 14 residues, from the cysteine through the phenylalanine. Of all the DNA, just the CDR3 is kept, 42 bases in frame from base 1. In regard to this clone: Its recognized antigen is unknown. Base quality data are lacking; no much larger clone is found one base away.

This TCR derives from a woman in her seventies with active or convalescent COVID-19. The rearranged segments are TRBV27 and TRBJ2-3; TRBD2 is perhaps the D gene, given 6 matching bases. The material sequenced was peripheral blood. This receptor has the CDR3 CASRPGTSTDTQYF. In nucleotide form, the sequence is TGTGCCAGCAGGCCCGGGACTAGCACAGATACGCAGTATTTT.